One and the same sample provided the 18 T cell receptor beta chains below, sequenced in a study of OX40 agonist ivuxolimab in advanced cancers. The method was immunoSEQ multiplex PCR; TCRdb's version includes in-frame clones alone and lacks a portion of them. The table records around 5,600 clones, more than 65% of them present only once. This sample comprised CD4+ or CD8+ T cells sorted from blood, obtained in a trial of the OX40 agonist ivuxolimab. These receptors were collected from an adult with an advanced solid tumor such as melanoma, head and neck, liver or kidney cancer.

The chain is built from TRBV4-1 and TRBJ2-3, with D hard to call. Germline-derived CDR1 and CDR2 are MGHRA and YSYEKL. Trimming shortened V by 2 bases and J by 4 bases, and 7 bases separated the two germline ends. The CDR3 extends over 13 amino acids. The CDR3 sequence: CASSQRVPDTQYF. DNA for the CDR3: TGCGCCAGCAGCCAACGGGTGCCAGATACGCAGTATTTT.

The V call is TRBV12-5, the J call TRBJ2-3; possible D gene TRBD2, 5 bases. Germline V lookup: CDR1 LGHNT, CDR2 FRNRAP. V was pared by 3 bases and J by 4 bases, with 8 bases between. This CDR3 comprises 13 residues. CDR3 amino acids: CASGFEGPDTQYF. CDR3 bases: TGTGCTAGTGGTTTTGAGGGCCCAGATACGCAGTATTTT.

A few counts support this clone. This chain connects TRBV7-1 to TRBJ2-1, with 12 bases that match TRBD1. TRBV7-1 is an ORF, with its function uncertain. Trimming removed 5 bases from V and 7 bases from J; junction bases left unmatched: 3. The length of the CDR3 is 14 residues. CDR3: CASSGTGGWNEQFF. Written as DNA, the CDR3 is TGTGCCAGCAGCGGGACAGGGGGCTGGAATGAGCAGTTCTTC.

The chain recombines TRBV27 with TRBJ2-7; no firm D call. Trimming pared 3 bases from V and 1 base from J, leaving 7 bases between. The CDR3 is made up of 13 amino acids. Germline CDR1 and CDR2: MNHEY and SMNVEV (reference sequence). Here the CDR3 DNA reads TGTGCCAGCAGTTTCGCCCGGTCCTACGAGCAGTACTTC. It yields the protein CASSFARSYEQYF.

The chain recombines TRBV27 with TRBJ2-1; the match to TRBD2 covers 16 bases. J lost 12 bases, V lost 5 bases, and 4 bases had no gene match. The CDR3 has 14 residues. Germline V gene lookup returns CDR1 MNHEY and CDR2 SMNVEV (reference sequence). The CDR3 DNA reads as TGTGCCAGCAGTGAAGGGACTAGCGGGGGGGGGCAGTTCTTC. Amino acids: CASSEGTSGGGQFF.

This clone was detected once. The CDR3 DNA reads TGTGCCACCAGCAGAGAAGGCAGCGGGGACACCATATATTTT. This encodes CATSREGSGDTIYF. This chain connects TRBV15 to TRBJ1-3; no firm D call. The germline CDR1 and CDR2 sequences are LNHNV and YYDKDF (reference sequence). Trimming stripped 0 bases from V and 8 bases from J, with 11 bases between. The CDR3 is 14 amino acids.

Here the CDR3 DNA reads TGTGCCAGCAGCCGACTACAGATTATGAACACTGAAGCTTTCTTT. Its translation: CASSRLQIMNTEAFF. The chain uses TRBV14 and TRBJ1-1; no firm D call. CDR1 is SGHDN, CDR2 FVKESK, per germline. Trimming cost V 4 bases and J 0 bases, with 12 bases left between them. The CDR3 consists of 15 residues. The full variable domain, completed using reference TRBV14 and TRBJ1-1, is EAGVTQFPSHSVIEKGQTVTLRCDPISGHDNLYWYRRVMGKEIKFLLHFVKESKQDESGMPNNRFLAERTGGTYSTLKVQPAELEDSGVYFCASSRLQIMNTEAFFGQGTRLTVV.

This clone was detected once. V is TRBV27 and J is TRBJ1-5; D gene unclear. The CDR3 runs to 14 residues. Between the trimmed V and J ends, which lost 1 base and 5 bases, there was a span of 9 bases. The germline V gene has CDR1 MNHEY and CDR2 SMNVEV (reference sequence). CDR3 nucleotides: TGTGCCAGCAGTTTATACGGGTCGTATCAGCCCCAGCATTTT. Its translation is CASSLYGSYQPQHF.

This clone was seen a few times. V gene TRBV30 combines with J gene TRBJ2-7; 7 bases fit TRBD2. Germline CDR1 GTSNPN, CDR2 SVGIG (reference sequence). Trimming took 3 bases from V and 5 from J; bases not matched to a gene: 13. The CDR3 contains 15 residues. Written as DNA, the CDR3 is TGTGCCTGGAGCGGATTGGGGGGGAGGGTTGACGAGCAGTACTTC. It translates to CAWSGLGGRVDEQYF.

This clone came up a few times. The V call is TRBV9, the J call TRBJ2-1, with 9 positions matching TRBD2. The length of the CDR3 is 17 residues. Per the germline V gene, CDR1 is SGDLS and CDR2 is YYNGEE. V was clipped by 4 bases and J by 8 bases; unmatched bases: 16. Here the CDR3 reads CASSPSGSGRTSHEQFF. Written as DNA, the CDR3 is TGTGCCAGCAGCCCTTCCGGCAGCGGGAGGACAAGTCATGAGCAGTTCTTC.

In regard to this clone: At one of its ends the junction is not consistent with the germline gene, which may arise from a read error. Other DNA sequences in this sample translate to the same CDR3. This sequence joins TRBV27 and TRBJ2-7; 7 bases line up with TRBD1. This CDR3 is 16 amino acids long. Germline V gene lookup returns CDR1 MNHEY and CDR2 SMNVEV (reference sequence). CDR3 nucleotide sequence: TGTGCTAGCAGTTTTCGTCCGACCCGACAGGGCTACGAGCAGTACTTC. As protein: CASSFRPTRQGYEQYF.

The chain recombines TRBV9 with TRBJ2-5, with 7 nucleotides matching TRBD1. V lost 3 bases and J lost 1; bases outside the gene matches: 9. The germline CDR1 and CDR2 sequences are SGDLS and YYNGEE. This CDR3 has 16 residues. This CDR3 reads CASSGAHRGPQETQYF. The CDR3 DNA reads TGTGCCAGCAGCGGAGCCCACAGGGGACCCCAAGAGACCCAGTACTTC. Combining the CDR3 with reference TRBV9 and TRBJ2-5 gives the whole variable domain DSGVTQTPKHLITATGQRVTLRCSPRSGDLSVYWYQQSLDQGLQFLIQYYNGEERAKGNILERFSAQQFPDLHSELNLSSLELGDSALYFCASSGAHRGPQETQYFGPGTRLLVL.

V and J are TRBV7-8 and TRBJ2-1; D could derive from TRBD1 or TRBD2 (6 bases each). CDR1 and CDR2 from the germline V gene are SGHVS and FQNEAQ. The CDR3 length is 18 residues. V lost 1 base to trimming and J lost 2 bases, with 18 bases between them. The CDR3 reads CASSLEGEERVPYNEQFF. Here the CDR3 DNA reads TGTGCCAGCAGCTTAGAGGGGGAGGAACGGGTCCCCTACAATGAGCAGTTCTTC.

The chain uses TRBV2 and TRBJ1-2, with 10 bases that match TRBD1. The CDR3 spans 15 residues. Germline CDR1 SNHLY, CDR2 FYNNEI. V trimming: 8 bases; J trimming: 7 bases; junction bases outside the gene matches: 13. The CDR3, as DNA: TGTGCCAGCTGGGGGGACAGGGGAAAGCGGGCTGGCTACACCTTC. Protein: CASWGDRGKRAGYTF.

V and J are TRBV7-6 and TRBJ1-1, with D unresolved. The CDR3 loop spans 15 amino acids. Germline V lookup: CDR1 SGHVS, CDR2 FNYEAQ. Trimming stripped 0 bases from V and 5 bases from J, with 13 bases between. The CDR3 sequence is CASSLASNRVTEAFF. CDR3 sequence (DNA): TGTGCCAGCAGCTTAGCGTCAAACCGGGTAACTGAAGCTTTCTTT.

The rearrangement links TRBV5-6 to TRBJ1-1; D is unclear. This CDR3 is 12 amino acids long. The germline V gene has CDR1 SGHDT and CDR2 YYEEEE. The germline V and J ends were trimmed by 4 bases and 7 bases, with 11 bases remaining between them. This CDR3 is CASSPVRGEAFF. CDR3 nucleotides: TGTGCCAGCAGCCCTGTCCGGGGTGAAGCTTTCTTT.

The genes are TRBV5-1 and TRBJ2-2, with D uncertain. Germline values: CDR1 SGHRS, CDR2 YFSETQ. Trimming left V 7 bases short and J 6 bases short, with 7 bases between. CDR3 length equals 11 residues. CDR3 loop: CASLGAGELFF. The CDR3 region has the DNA TGCGCCAGCCTAGGCGCCGGGGAGCTGTTTTTT. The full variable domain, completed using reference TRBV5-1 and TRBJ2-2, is KAGVTQTPRYLIKTRGQQVTLSCSPISGHRSVSWYQQTPGQGLQFLFEYFSETQRNKGNFPGRFSGRQFSNSRSEMNVSTLELGDSALYLCASLGAGELFFGEGSRLTVL.

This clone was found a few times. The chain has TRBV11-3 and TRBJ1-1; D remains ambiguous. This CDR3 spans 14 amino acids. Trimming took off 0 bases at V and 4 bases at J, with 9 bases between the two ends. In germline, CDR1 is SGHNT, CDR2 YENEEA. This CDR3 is CASSLDWRSTEAFF. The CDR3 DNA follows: TGTGCCAGCAGCTTAGATTGGCGCAGCACTGAAGCTTTCTTT.